One and the same sample provided the 26 T cell receptor beta chains below, sequenced in a study of cytomegalovirus exposure and HLA in healthy donors. A multiplex PCR was run with 60 Vbeta primers and 13 Jbeta primers. Produced via immunoSEQ multiplex PCR; TCRdb's table is partial and in-frame only. Of fewer than 250,000 clones listed, 65% to 90% are singletons. Input material: PBMCs. The source of these receptors is a girl aged 10 to 17 in good health and CMV-seronegative.

The chain links TRBV18 to TRBJ1-2, with a weak D call TRBD1 (6 bases). CDR3 length: 13 amino acids. V lost 3 bases, J lost 7 bases, and 12 bases lay in between. Germline V gene lookup returns CDR1 KGHSH and CDR2 LQKENI. DNA for the CDR3: TGTGCCAGCTCACCGGCAGGGGCTGGTGGCTACACCTTC. Its translation: CASSPAGAGGYTF.

The rearrangement links TRBV5-5 to TRBJ1-2, with a weak D call TRBD1 (5 bases). The length of the CDR3 is 14 residues. V dropped 2 bases and J dropped 7 bases, with 15 bases sitting between them. Germline V gene sequence: CDR1 SGHKS, CDR2 YYEKEE (reference sequence). Here the CDR3 reads CASSFGQGGGGYTF. The CDR3 DNA is TGTGCCAGCAGCTTTGGGCAGGGAGGCGGTGGCTACACCTTC.

The chain joins TRBV30 to TRBJ1-2; TRBD1 matches at 12 bases. CDR3 length: 19 residues. J lost 0 bases, V lost 0 bases, and 11 bases had no gene match. CDR1 and CDR2 from the germline V gene are GTSNPN and SVGIG (reference sequence). CDR3 coding DNA: TGTGCCTGGAGTGTACGGTCCCCGGGACAGGGGGCCGCTAACTATGGCTACACCTTC. Its translation is CAWSVRSPGQGAANYGYTF. The full variable domain, in which reference TRBV30 and TRBJ1-2 provide the parts outside the CDR3, is SQTIHQWPATLVQPVGSPLSLECTVEGTSNPNLYWYRQAAGRGLQLLFYSVGIGQISSEVPQNLSASRPQDRQFILSSKKLLLSDSGFYLCAWSVRSPGQGAANYGYTFGSGTRLTVV.

The chain's CDR3 is CASSPKEGAREKLFF. The CDR3 bases are TGTGCCAGCAGCCCGAAGGAGGGGGCAAGAGAAAAACTGTTTTTT. The V and J genes are TRBV13 and TRBJ1-4, with 7 bases lining up with TRBD1. Per germline, CDR1 PRHDT and CDR2 FYEKMQ (reference sequence). There are 15 residues in the CDR3. The V and J ends lost 5 bases and 8 bases, in that order; junction bases with no gene match: 11. Full variable domain (missing parts from reference TRBV13 and TRBJ1-4): AAGVIQSPRHLIKEKRETATLKCYPIPRHDTVYWYQQGPGQDPQFLISFYEKMQSDKGSIPDRFSAQQFSDYHSELNMSSLELGDSALYFCASSPKEGAREKLFFGSGTQLSVL.

The CDR3 region has the DNA TGCGCCAGCAGCTCTTACTACGAGCAGTACTTC. Its protein product is CASSSYYEQYF. This chain connects TRBV5-1 to TRBJ2-7, with D hard to call. Trimming pared 3 bases from V and 3 bases from J, leaving 4 bases between. The CDR3 covers 11 residues. Germline lookup yields CDR1 SGHRS and CDR2 YFSETQ. The full variable domain, its missing parts supplied by reference TRBV5-1 and TRBJ2-7, is KAGVTQTPRYLIKTRGQQVTLSCSPISGHRSVSWYQQTPGQGLQFLFEYFSETQRNKGNFPGRFSGRQFSNSRSEMNVSTLELGDSALYLCASSSYYEQYFGPGTRLTVT.

The V and J genes are TRBV6-5 and TRBJ1-2, with a possible D match to TRBD1 (5 bases). Germline V gives CDR1 MNHEY, CDR2 SVGAGI. V was shortened by 5 bases and J by 6 bases, with 16 bases between the two germline ends. This CDR3 spans 14 amino acids. Here the CDR3 DNA reads TGTGCCAGCAGTCCCTCAAACAGGATGCATGGCTACACCTTC. Amino acids: CASSPSNRMHGYTF.

J is TRBJ1-6 and V is TRBV9, with D possibly being TRBD1 (5 bases). The CDR3 spans 13 residues. Germline V CDR1 and CDR2: SGDLS, YYNGEE. Trimming shortened V by 0 bases and J by 7 bases, and 5 bases separated the two germline ends. CDR3 region: CASSVEGNSPLHF. For the CDR3, the DNA is TGTGCCAGCAGCGTAGAGGGGAATTCACCCCTCCACTTT. The variable domain in full, with the rest retrieved from reference TRBV9 and TRBJ1-6, is DSGVTQTPKHLITATGQRVTLRCSPRSGDLSVYWYQQSLDQGLQFLIQYYNGEERAKGNILERFSAQQFPDLHSELNLSSLELGDSALYFCASSVEGNSPLHFGNGTRLTVT.

This chain connects TRBV5-1 to TRBJ1-4; a possible D gene is TRBD1 (5 bases). The CDR3 is 15 residues long. Germline loops: CDR1 SGHRS, CDR2 YFSETQ. Trimming stripped 6 bases from V and 3 bases from J, with 15 bases between. This CDR3 reads CASNLGGTSNEKLFF. The CDR3 coding sequence is TGCGCCAGCAACCTGGGGGGGACTTCTAATGAAAAACTGTTTTTT.

The chain couples TRBV5-5 to TRBJ1-6, with D possibly being TRBD1 (5 bases). The CDR3 consists of 15 residues. Trimming took 6 bases from V and 8 from J, leaving 18 bases between them. Germline V gene sequence: CDR1 SGHKS, CDR2 YYEKEE (reference sequence). CDR3 nucleotide sequence: TGTGCCAGCACCGTCCAGACAGCCACGTATTCACCCCTCCACTTT. Residues: CASTVQTATYSPLHF.

This chain links TRBV30 with TRBJ1-1, with D possibly matching TRBD1 (6 bases). This CDR3 comprises 13 residues. Germline V gives CDR1 GTSNPN, CDR2 SVGIG (reference sequence). Trimming pared 0 bases from V and 3 bases from J, leaving 8 bases between. CDR3 DNA: TGTGCCTGGAGTGTTCACAGGGACACTGAAGCTTTCTTT. Residues: CAWSVHRDTEAFF.

The V and J genes are TRBV7-2 and TRBJ1-1; D is undetermined. Germline V gene sequence: CDR1 SGHTA, CDR2 FQGNSA. This CDR3 is 11 amino acids long. Trimming cost V 8 bases and J 7 bases, with 11 bases left between them. This chain's CDR3 is CASLGHLEAFF. CDR3 bases: TGTGCCAGCCTAGGTCACCTTGAAGCTTTCTTT. The entire variable domain, with the rest obtained from reference TRBV7-2 and TRBJ1-1, is as follows: GAGVSQSPSNKVTEKGKDVELRCDPISGHTALYWYRQSLGQGLEFLIYFQGNSAPDKSGLPSDRFSAERTGGSVSTLTIQRTQQEDSAVYLCASLGHLEAFFGQGTRLTVV.

The rearrangement uses TRBV5-6 and TRBJ1-2, with TRBD1 identical over 7 bases. The germline V gene has CDR1 SGHDT and CDR2 YYEEEE. J was trimmed by 5 bases and V by 7 bases; bases with no gene match: 17. The CDR3 loop spans 16 amino acids. The CDR3 loop is CASRLITGALGYGYTF. The CDR3 DNA is TGTGCCAGCCGACTGATTACAGGGGCCCTTGGGTATGGCTACACCTTC.

This chain joins TRBV5-5 and TRBJ1-2, with D tentatively TRBD1 (5 bases). Germline CDR1 reads SGHKS; CDR2 reads YYEKEE (reference sequence). The CDR3 extends over 11 amino acids. The ends were cut back, 0 bases at V and 14 bases at J, with 11 bases in the middle. The CDR3 here is CASSLGQGKTF. In nucleotides, the CDR3 is TGTGCCAGCAGCTTGGGGCAGGGAAAGACCTTC.

This rearrangement joins TRBV7-8 to TRBJ2-7, with TRBD2 matching 11 bases. V lost 3 bases, J lost 2 bases, and 12 bases stayed unmatched. The CDR3 consists of 18 residues. Germline assignment: CDR1 SGHVS and CDR2 FQNEAQ. This CDR3 reads CASSFSVGLAASPYEQYF. CDR3 coding DNA: TGTGCCAGCAGCTTTTCAGTGGGACTAGCGGCCTCTCCCTACGAGCAGTACTTC.

V and J are TRBV28 and TRBJ1-5; 8 bases agree with TRBD1. The CDR3 length is 14 residues. V lost 3 bases, J lost 6 bases, and 4 bases stayed unmatched. Germline CDR1 MDHEN, CDR2 SYDVKM. This CDR3 reads CASSLTGAGQPQHF. CDR3 bases: TGTGCCAGCAGTTTGACAGGGGCGGGTCAGCCCCAGCATTTT.

The chain uses TRBV28 and TRBJ2-7; no clear D. This CDR3 region has 15 residues. Germline V CDR1 and CDR2: MDHEN, SYDVKM. V shed 10 bases and J shed 6 bases, with 25 bases lying between them. The CDR3 here is CATTSLTPKRIEQYF. In DNA form, the CDR3 reads TGTGCCACCACCTCCTTAACTCCGAAAAGAATCGAGCAGTACTTC.

The V and J genes are TRBV9 and TRBJ1-2, with D possibly TRBD1 on 6 matching bases. The V end lost 4 bases, the J end lost 5 bases, and 15 bases lay between the germline ends. The CDR3 sequence is 14 residues long. Germline assignment: CDR1 SGDLS and CDR2 YYNGEE. CDR3: CASSPQTGLYGYTF. The CDR3 DNA is TGTGCCAGCAGCCCACAAACAGGGTTGTATGGCTACACCTTC.

The J gene is TRBJ2-1, the V gene TRBV18; 13 bases are shared with TRBD2. Germline V gene lookup returns CDR1 KGHSH and CDR2 LQKENI. There are 17 residues in the CDR3. After removal of 0 bases from V and 5 bases from J, the junction contained 4 bases not matched to a gene. The CDR3, as DNA: TGTGCCAGCTCACCACCAATGACTAGCGGGAGGAACAATGAGCAGTTCTTC. Its translation is CASSPPMTSGRNNEQFF.

V and J are TRBV10-3 and TRBJ1-2; D is ambiguous. Trimming cost V 3 bases and J 3 bases, with 8 bases left between them. This CDR3 region has 13 residues. Germline V gene lookup returns CDR1 ENHRY and CDR2 SYGVKD. CDR3 sequence reads: CAISEQQYYGYTF. Here the CDR3 DNA reads TGTGCCATCAGTGAACAGCAATACTATGGCTACACCTTC.

The V call is TRBV5-6, the J call TRBJ1-1; a weak D match, TRBD1 (5 bases). Germline CDR1 is SGHDT and CDR2 is YYEEEE. V was trimmed by 4 bases and J by 1 base, leaving 11 bases between them. This CDR3 spans 14 amino acids. The CDR3 DNA sequence: TGTGCCAGCAGCCGGGGGGTCAGGAACACTGAAGCTTTCTTT. Translated, it gives CASSRGVRNTEAFF.

This clone was picked up one time. In DNA form, the CDR3 reads TGTGCCAGCAGCTCGGGTCTAATCTACGAGCAGTACTTC. The encoded protein is CASSSGLIYEQYF. The genes are TRBV7-9 and TRBJ2-7; unclear D gene. The CDR3 covers 13 residues. The germline V gene has CDR1 SEHNR and CDR2 FQNEAQ (reference sequence). With 4 bases removed from V and 3 bases from J, the gap between germline ends came to 10 bases.

V usage is TRBV28 and J usage is TRBJ1-1; TRBD1 matches at 8 bases. The V gene end was trimmed by 7 bases and the J gene end by 11 bases; junction bases not matched to a gene: 6. The CDR3 length is 11 residues. Germline CDR1 is MDHEN and CDR2 is SYDVKM. CDR3 in DNA: TGTGCCAGCACCGGGACAGGAAGGGCTTTCTTT. Its protein product is CASTGTGRAFF.

The V call is TRBV19, the J call TRBJ2-7; 7 bases agree with TRBD1. CDR1 and CDR2 (germline): LNHDA, SQIVND (reference sequence). V lost 3 bases and J lost 0; bases outside the gene matches: 5. The CDR3 has 15 residues. The CDR3 sequence is CASSIPTGSSYEQYF. The CDR3 DNA follows: TGTGCCAGTAGTATCCCGACAGGGAGCTCCTACGAGCAGTACTTC.

V and J are TRBV15 and TRBJ2-4; 8 nucleotides agree with TRBD1. Looked up from germline, CDR1 is LNHNV and CDR2 is YYDKDF (reference sequence). J was trimmed by 8 bases and V by 2 bases; bases with no gene match: 11. The CDR3 extends over 16 amino acids. The CDR3 DNA sequence: TGTGCCACCAGCAGACCCTTCAGGGGGCTAGAGGACATTCAGTACTTC. The encoded protein is CATSRPFRGLEDIQYF.

This clone occurred a few times. The rearrangement links TRBV5-1 to TRBJ1-4, with TRBD1 matching over 7 bases. Trimming removed 4 bases from V and 4 bases from J; junction bases left unmatched: 7. The CDR3 is 15 residues long. In germline, CDR1 is SGHRS, CDR2 YFSETQ. The CDR3, as DNA: TGCGCCAGCAGCCCCACAGGGGCATTTAATGAAAAACTGTTTTTT. Protein product: CASSPTGAFNEKLFF.

This clone has only one observation. The chain combines TRBV11-2 with TRBJ2-2, with D maybe TRBD2 (5 bases). CDR3 length: 15 residues. Per germline, CDR1 SGHAT and CDR2 FQNNGV. Trimming stripped 4 bases from V and 5 bases from J, with 14 bases between. CDR3 DNA: TGTGCCAGCAGCTCACGACCCGGGGTAACCGGGGAGCTGTTTTTT. The encoded protein is CASSSRPGVTGELFF. Supplemented by reference TRBV11-2 and TRBJ2-2, the full variable domain reads EAGVAQSPRYKIIEKRQSVAFWCNPISGHATLYWYQQILGQGPKLLIQFQNNGVVDDSQLPKDRFSAERLKGVDSTLKIQPAKLEDSAVYLCASSSRPGVTGELFFGEGSRLTVL.